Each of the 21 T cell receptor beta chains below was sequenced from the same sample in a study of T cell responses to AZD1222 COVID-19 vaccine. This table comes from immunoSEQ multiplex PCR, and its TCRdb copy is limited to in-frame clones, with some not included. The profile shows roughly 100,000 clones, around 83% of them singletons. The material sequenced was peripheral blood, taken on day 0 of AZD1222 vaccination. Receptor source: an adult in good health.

The CDR3: CASSSRIRSSGNTIYF. The DNA for the CDR3 is TGTGCCAGCAGTTCCCGCATCCGCTCCTCTGGAAACACCATATATTTT. This chain joins TRBV6-2 or TRBV6-3 and TRBJ1-3; D not certain. The CDR3 covers 16 residues. Germline CDR1 reads MNHEY; CDR2 reads SVGEGT. V was pared by 4 bases and J by 0 bases, with 13 bases between.

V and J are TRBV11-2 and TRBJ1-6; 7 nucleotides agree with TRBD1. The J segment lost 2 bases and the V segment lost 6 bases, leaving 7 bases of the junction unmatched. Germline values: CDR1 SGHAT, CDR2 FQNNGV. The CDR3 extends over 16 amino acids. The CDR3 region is CASSPDRTAYNSPLHF. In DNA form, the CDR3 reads TGTGCCAGCAGTCCGGACAGGACGGCCTATAATTCACCCCTCCACTTT.

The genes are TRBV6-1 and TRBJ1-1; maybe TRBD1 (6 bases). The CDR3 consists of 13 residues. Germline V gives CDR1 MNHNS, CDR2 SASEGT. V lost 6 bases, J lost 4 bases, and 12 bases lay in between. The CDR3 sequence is CASSGGLFTEAFF. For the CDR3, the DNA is TGTGCCAGCAGCGGGGGGCTTTTCACTGAAGCTTTCTTT.

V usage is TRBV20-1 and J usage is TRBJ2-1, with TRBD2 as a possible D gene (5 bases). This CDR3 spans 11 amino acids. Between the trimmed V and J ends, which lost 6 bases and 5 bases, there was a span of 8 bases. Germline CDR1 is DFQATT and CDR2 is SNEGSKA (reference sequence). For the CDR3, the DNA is TGCAGTGCACTAGACAACAATGAGCAGTTCTTC. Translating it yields CSALDNNEQFF.

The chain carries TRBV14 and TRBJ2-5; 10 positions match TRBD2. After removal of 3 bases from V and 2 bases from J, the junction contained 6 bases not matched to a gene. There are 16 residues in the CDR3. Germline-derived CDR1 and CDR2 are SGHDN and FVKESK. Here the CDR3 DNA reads TGTGCCAGCAGCCAGCTAGGACTAGCGGCTCAAGAGACCCAGTACTTC. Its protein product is CASSQLGLAAQETQYF.

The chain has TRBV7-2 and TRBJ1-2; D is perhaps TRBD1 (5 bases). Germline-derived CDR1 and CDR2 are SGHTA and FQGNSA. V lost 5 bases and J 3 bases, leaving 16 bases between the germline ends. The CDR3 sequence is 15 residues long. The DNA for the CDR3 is TGTGCCAGCAGCCCTGATTACGGGGCTGACTATGGCTACACCTTC. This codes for CASSPDYGADYGYTF.

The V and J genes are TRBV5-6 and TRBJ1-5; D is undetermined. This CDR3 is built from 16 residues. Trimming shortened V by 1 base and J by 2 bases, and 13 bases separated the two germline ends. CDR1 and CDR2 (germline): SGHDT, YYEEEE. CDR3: CASSLFGLSGNQPQHF. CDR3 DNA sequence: TGTGCCAGCAGCTTGTTCGGCTTGAGTGGCAATCAGCCCCAGCATTTT. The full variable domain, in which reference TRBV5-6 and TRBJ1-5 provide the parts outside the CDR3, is DAGVTQSPTHLIKTRGQQVTLRCSPKSGHDTVSWYQQALGQGPQFIFQYYEEEERQRGNFPDRFSGHQFPNYSSELNVNALLLGDSALYLCASSLFGLSGNQPQHFGDGTRLSIL.

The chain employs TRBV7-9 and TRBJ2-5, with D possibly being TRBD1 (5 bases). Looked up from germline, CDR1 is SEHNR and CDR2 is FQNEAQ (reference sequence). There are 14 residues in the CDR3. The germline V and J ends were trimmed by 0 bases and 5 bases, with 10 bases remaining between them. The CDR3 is CASSLAGASETQYF. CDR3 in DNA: TGTGCCAGCAGCTTAGCAGGGGCCAGCGAGACCCAGTACTTC. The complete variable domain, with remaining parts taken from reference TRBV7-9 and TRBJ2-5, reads DTGVSQNPRHKITKRGQNVTFRCDPISEHNRLYWYRQTLGQGPEFLTYFQNEAQLEKSRLLSDRFSAERPKGSFSTLEIQRTEQGDSAMYLCASSLAGASETQYFGPGTRLLVL.

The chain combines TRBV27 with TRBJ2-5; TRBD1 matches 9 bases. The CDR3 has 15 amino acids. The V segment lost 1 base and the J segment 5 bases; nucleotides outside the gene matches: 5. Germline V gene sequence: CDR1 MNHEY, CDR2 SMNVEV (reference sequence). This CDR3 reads CASSLLGTGPETQYF. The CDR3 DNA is TGTGCCAGCAGTTTATTGGGGACAGGGCCTGAGACCCAGTACTTC.

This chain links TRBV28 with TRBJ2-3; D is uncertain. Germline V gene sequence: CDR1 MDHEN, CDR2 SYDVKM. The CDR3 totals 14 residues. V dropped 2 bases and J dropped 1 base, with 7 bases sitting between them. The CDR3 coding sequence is TGTGCCAGCAGTTTAAGTCCGGGCACAGATACGCAGTATTTT. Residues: CASSLSPGTDTQYF.

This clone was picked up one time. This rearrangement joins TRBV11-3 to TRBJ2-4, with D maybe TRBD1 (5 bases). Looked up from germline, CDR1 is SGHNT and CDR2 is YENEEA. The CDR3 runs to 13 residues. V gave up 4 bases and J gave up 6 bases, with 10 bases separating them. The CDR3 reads CASSYDSSNIQYF. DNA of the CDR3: TGTGCCAGCAGCTACGACAGTTCAAACATTCAGTACTTC.

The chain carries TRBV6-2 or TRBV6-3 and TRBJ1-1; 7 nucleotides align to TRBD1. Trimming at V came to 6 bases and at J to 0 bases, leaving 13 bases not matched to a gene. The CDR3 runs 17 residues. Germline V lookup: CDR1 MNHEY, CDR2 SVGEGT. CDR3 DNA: TGTGCCAGCAGCCAGGCGGTGGCAGGGGGTATGAACACTGAAGCTTTCTTT. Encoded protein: CASSQAVAGGMNTEAFF.

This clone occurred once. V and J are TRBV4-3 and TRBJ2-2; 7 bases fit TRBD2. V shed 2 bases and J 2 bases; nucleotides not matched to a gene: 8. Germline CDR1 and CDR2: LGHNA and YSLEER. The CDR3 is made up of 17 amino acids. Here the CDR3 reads CASSQLPSGTNTGELFF. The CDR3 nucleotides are TGCGCCAGCAGCCAACTACCAAGCGGGACCAACACCGGGGAGCTGTTTTTT.

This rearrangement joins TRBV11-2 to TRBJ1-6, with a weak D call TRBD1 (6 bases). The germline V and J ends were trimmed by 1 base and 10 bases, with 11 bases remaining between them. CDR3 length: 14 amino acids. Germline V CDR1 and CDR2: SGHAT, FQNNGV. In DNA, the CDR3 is TGTGCCAGCAGCTTAGCGGGGGCTCGGTCACCCCTCCACTTT. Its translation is CASSLAGARSPLHF.

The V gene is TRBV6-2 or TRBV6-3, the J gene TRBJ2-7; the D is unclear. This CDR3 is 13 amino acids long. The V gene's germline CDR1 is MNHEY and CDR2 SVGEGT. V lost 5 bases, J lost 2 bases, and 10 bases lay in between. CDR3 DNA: TGTGCCAGCAGTCAGACCAGCCCCTACGAGCAGTACTTC. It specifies CASSQTSPYEQYF.

The CDR3 sequence is CASSETRDRYF. In DNA form, the CDR3 reads TGTGCCAGCAGTGAGACCCGGGACAGGTACTTC. The rearrangement links TRBV6-1 to TRBJ2-7; 7 bases are shared with TRBD1. Trimming at V came to 3 bases and at J to 12 bases, leaving 5 bases not matched to a gene. The CDR3 sequence is 11 residues long. From germline, CDR1 is MNHNS and CDR2 SASEGT.

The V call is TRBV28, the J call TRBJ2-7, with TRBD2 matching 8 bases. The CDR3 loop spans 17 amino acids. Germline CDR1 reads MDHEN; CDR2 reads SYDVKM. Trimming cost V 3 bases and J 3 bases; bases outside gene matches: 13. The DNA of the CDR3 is TGTGCCAGCAGTTTCCCCAGGCTAAGCGGGAGACACTACGAGCAGTACTTC. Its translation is CASSFPRLSGRHYEQYF.

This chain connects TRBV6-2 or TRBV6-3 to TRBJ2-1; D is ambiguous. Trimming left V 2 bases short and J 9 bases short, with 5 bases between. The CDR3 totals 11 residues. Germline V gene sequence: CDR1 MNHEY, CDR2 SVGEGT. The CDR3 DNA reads TGTGCCAGCAGTTACCCGAGTGAGCAGTTCTTC. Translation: CASSYPSEQFF.

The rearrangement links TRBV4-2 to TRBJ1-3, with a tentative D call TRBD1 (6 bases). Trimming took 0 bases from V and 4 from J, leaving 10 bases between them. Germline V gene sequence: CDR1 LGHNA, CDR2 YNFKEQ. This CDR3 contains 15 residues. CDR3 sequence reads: CASSQEGGSGNTIYF. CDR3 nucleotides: TGTGCCAGCAGCCAAGAAGGGGGGTCCGGAAACACCATATATTTT.

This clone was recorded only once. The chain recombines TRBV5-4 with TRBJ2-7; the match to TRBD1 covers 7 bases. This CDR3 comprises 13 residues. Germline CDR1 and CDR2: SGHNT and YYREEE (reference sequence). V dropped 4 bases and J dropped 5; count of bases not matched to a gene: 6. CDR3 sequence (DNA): TGTGCCAGCAGCCATACAGGGGTGGACGAGCAGTACTTC. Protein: CASSHTGVDEQYF.

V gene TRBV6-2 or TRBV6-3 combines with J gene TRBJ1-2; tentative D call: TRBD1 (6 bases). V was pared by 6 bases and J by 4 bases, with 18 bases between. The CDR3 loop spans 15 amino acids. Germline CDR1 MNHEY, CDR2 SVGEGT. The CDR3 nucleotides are TGTGCCAGCAGCCAAACCCTAGACAGGACCTATGGCTACACCTTC. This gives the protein CASSQTLDRTYGYTF.